The rows below give T cell receptor beta chains drawn from one sample of a study of identical twins. A single record per CDR3 protein comes from TCRdb applying MiXCR to the 5' RACE reads. The table lists just over 500,000 distinct CDR3 sequences, roughly a fifth of them singletons. The same data also contributed to another study, on T cells expressing NK-cell markers.

Sequencing input: CD4+ T cells sorted from blood. The receptors shown here come from a woman between 18 and 29 years old in good health. CDR3s include the opening cysteine and the closing phenylalanine or tryptophan. Fields, in order: D gene, CDR3 length, V gene, J gene, clone size, CDR3 protein, CDR3 DNA. A D gene is named only where the DNA matches it firmly. Clone size appears in some rows only: once, few, many, or a class for an expanded clone.

D gene: NA; CDR3 length: 12; V gene: TRBV19; J gene: TRBJ1-1; clone size: many; CDR3 protein: CASSVGDTEAFF; CDR3 DNA: TGTGCCAGTAGTGTGGGTGACACTGAAGCTTTCTTT
D gene: NA; CDR3 length: 13; V gene: TRBV12-3/TRBV12-4; J gene: TRBJ2-1; clone size: few; CDR3 protein: CASSLQSLNEQFF; CDR3 DNA: TGTGCCAGCAGTTTACAGAGTTTAAATGAGCAGTTCTTC
D gene: TRBD1; CDR3 length: 19; V gene: TRBV5-1; J gene: TRBJ2-3; clone size: NA; CDR3 protein: CASSPSSGQGGRPTDTQYF; CDR3 DNA: TGCGCCAGCAGCCCCTCAAGCGGACAGGGTGGTCGACCCACAGATACGCAGTATTTT
D gene: TRBD1; CDR3 length: 13; V gene: TRBV20-1; J gene: TRBJ1-6; clone size: NA; CDR3 protein: CSARTGVNSPLHF; CDR3 DNA: TGCAGTGCTAGGACAGGGGTCAATTCACCCCTCCACTTT
D gene: NA; CDR3 length: 17; V gene: TRBV6-5; J gene: TRBJ2-4; clone size: few; CDR3 protein: CASSYSMRQLAKNIQYF; CDR3 DNA: TGTGCCAGCAGTTACTCGATGCGGCAACTAGCCAAAAACATTCAGTACTTC
D gene: NA; CDR3 length: 14; V gene: TRBV20-1; J gene: TRBJ2-3; clone size: few; CDR3 protein: CSPRLPLFTDTQYF; CDR3 DNA: TGCAGCCCTCGACTGCCCTTATTCACAGATACGCAGTATTTT
D gene: TRBD2; CDR3 length: 16; V gene: TRBV12-3/TRBV12-4; J gene: TRBJ2-7; clone size: few; CDR3 protein: CASSLAGSGRGYEQYF; CDR3 DNA: TGTGCCAGCAGCCTAGCTGGAAGCGGGAGAGGCTACGAGCAGTACTTC
D gene: NA; CDR3 length: 14; V gene: TRBV5-1; J gene: TRBJ2-7; clone size: NA; CDR3 protein: CASSAGGAGYEQYF; CDR3 DNA: TGCGCCAGCAGCGCCGGGGGCGCCGGCTACGAGCAGTACTTC
D gene: NA; CDR3 length: 11; V gene: TRBV20-1; J gene: TRBJ1-1; clone size: few; CDR3 protein: CRALENTEAFF; CDR3 DNA: TGCAGAGCGCTGGAGAACACTGAAGCTTTCTTT
D gene: TRBD1; CDR3 length: 14; V gene: TRBV5-1; J gene: TRBJ2-7; clone size: many; CDR3 protein: CASKGQGSSYEQYF; CDR3 DNA: TGCGCCAGCAAGGGACAGGGAAGCTCCTACGAGCAGTACTTC
D gene: TRBD2; CDR3 length: 13; V gene: TRBV5-6; J gene: TRBJ2-3; clone size: NA; CDR3 protein: CASGSGSTDTQYF; CDR3 DNA: TGTGCCAGCGGTAGCGGGAGCACAGATACGCAGTATTTT
D gene: NA; CDR3 length: 15; V gene: TRBV5-1; J gene: TRBJ2-1; clone size: NA; CDR3 protein: CASSPYPGGRGEQFF; CDR3 DNA: TGCGCCAGCAGCCCGTACCCTGGGGGGCGAGGTGAGCAGTTCTTC
D gene: NA; CDR3 length: 15; V gene: TRBV20-1; J gene: TRBJ1-3; clone size: many; CDR3 protein: CSATTGRRSGNTIYF; CDR3 DNA: TGCAGTGCTACTACTGGACGCCGCTCTGGAAACACCATATATTTT
D gene: NA; CDR3 length: 15; V gene: TRBV20-1; J gene: TRBJ1-6; clone size: few; CDR3 protein: CSARDTGSGNSPLHF; CDR3 DNA: TGCAGTGCTAGAGATACAGGGAGTGGGAATTCACCCCTCCACTTT
D gene: NA; CDR3 length: 15; V gene: TRBV24-1; J gene: TRBJ2-1; clone size: few; CDR3 protein: CATQQSGSSYNEQFF; CDR3 DNA: TGTGCCACCCAGCAAAGCGGTAGCTCCTACAATGAGCAGTTCTTC
D gene: TRBD1; CDR3 length: 14; V gene: TRBV12-3/TRBV12-4; J gene: TRBJ1-1; clone size: few; CDR3 protein: CASSRTGGVIEAFF; CDR3 DNA: TGTGCCAGCAGTAGAACAGGGGGAGTTATTGAAGCTTTCTTT
D gene: TRBD1; CDR3 length: 16; V gene: TRBV18; J gene: TRBJ1-1; clone size: NA; CDR3 protein: CASSPTTGVQDTEAFF; CDR3 DNA: TGTGCCAGCTCACCCACAACAGGGGTACAGGACACTGAAGCTTTCTTT
D gene: TRBD1; CDR3 length: 14; V gene: TRBV5-1; J gene: TRBJ1-5; clone size: few; CDR3 protein: CASRPDRGNQPQHF; CDR3 DNA: TGCGCCAGCAGACCGGACAGGGGAAATCAGCCCCAGCATTTT
D gene: NA; CDR3 length: 14; V gene: TRBV29-1; J gene: TRBJ2-1; clone size: few; CDR3 protein: CSVGSRSSYNEQFF; CDR3 DNA: TGCAGCGTTGGGAGCCGCAGCTCCTACAATGAGCAGTTCTTC
D gene: NA; CDR3 length: 14; V gene: TRBV4-3; J gene: TRBJ2-1; clone size: NA; CDR3 protein: CASSQGLPRGEQFF; CDR3 DNA: TGCGCCAGCAGCCAAGGCCTACCTCGCGGAGAGCAGTTCTTC
D gene: NA; CDR3 length: 13; V gene: TRBV6-1; J gene: TRBJ2-5; clone size: NA; CDR3 protein: CASSGAWQETQYF; CDR3 DNA: TGTGCCAGCAGTGGGGCCTGGCAAGAGACCCAGTACTTC
D gene: NA; CDR3 length: 13; V gene: TRBV20-1; J gene: TRBJ2-5; clone size: many; CDR3 protein: CSAPGFGRETQYF; CDR3 DNA: TGCAGTGCTCCGGGTTTTGGGCGGGAGACCCAGTACTTC
D gene: NA; CDR3 length: 12; V gene: TRBV10-3; J gene: TRBJ2-1; clone size: few; CDR3 protein: CAISKTDNEQFF; CDR3 DNA: TGTGCCATCAGTAAAACAGACAATGAGCAGTTCTTC
D gene: TRBD2; CDR3 length: 14; V gene: TRBV14; J gene: TRBJ2-5; clone size: NA; CDR3 protein: CASSYRAGEETQYF; CDR3 DNA: TGTGCCAGCAGCTACAGAGCGGGGGAGGAGACCCAGTACTTC
D gene: NA; CDR3 length: 14; V gene: TRBV3-1; J gene: TRBJ2-1; clone size: NA; CDR3 protein: CASSFITGTPGLFF; CDR3 DNA: TGTGCCAGCAGCTTCATTACCGGGACGCCCGGTCTGTTCTTC
D gene: NA; CDR3 length: 12; V gene: TRBV29-1; J gene: TRBJ1-2; clone size: NA; CDR3 protein: CSVERGRYGYTF; CDR3 DNA: TGCAGCGTTGAGAGGGGGAGGTATGGCTACACCTTC
D gene: TRBD2; CDR3 length: 14; V gene: TRBV5-1; J gene: TRBJ2-1; clone size: NA; CDR3 protein: CASSATSDYNEQFF; CDR3 DNA: TGCGCCAGCAGCGCAACTAGCGACTACAATGAGCAGTTCTTC